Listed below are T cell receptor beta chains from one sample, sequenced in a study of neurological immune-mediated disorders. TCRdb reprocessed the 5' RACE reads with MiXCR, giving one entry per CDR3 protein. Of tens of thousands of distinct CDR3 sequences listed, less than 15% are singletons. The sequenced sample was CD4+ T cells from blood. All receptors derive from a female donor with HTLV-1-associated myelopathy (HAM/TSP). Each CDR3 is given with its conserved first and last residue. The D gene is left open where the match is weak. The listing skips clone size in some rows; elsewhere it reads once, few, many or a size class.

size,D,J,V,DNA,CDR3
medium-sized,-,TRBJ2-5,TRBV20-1,TGCAGTGCCGGGACTCCCCAAGAGACCCAGTACTTC,CSAGTPQETQYF
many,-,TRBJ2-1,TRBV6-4,TGTGCCAGCAGTGAGGGACTAGGGGGCGATGAGCAGTTCTTC,CASSEGLGGDEQFF
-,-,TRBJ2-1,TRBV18,TGTGCCAGCTCACCAAGGACTTCTAATGAGCAGTTCTTC,CASSPRTSNEQFF
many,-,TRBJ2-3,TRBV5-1,TGCGCCAGCAGCTTGGGTCACACAGATACGCAGTATTTT,CASSLGHTDTQYF
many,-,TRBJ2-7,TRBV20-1,TGCAGTGCGACTACTAGTCGGGGTTCCTACGAGCAGTACTTC,CSATTSRGSYEQYF
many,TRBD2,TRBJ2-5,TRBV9,TGTGCCAGCAGCGTAGCGGGACTAGCGGGGGTAGAGACCCAGTACTTC,CASSVAGLAGVETQYF
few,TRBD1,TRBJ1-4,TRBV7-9,TGTGCCAGCAGCAATGACAGGGGGCCTCAGGAAAAACTGTTTTTT,CASSNDRGPQEKLFF
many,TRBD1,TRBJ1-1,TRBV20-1,TGCAGTGCTACCGGACAGGGTCGAAGAGCTTTCTTT,CSATGQGRRAFF
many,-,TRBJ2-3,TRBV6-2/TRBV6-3,TGTGCCAGCAGTTACATGGGGATAGCTTCAGATACGCAGTATTTT,CASSYMGIASDTQYF
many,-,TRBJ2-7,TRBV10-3,TGTGCCACTAGGAGGAATGACGAGCAGTACTTC,CATRRNDEQYF
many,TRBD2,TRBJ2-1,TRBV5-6,TGTGCCAGCAGGCGGGGGGTAAGCTACAATGAGCAGTTCTTC,CASRRGVSYNEQFF
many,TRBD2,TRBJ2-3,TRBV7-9,TGTGCCAGCAGCCCTGGGACTAGCGGCACAGATACGCAGTATTTT,CASSPGTSGTDTQYF
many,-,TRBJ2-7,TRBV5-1,TGCGCCAGCAGCCACTCAGGTGCACGCGACGAGCAGTACTTC,CASSHSGARDEQYF
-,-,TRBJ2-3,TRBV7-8,TGTGCCAGCAGCTTAGTGGGGGGCGGGGATACGCAGTATTTT,CASSLVGGGDTQYF